This TCR beta chain appears in the sequencing data of a study of blood T cell repertoires in COVID-19 (dated by TCRdb to 2019 to 2021). In the study overall: Samples from collaborators originated in the United States, Italy and Spain and spanned both the acute and convalescent phases of COVID-19. Where available, HLA class I and class II types were obtained from metadata supplied by the sample provider rather than from assay-based typing. Subjects who had been exposed to COVID-19, were actively infected with it, or had recovered from it provided the deeply sampled blood TCRbeta repertoires that made up the dataset. The samples were drawn from two sources: the first 160 participants of the ongoing ImmuneRACE study, and fewer than 1,500 subjects contributed by 6 global collaborators. Nearly every sample came with metadata listing a de-identified subject ID, COVID-19 status, age in years and sex. The prospective study material was composed of cDNA or gDNA derived from T cells, B-cell-depleted T cells, or PBMCs. The repertoires were released in a freely available public database intended as a resource for research on the immune response to SARS-CoV-2. Findings and caveats that apply to the study as a whole: The amount of clinical and demographic metadata varied by source and participant and was provided uncurated.

V is clipped by 2 bases and J by 5 bases, and the sequence between their germline boundaries is 12 bases long. Based on the germline V gene, the CDR1 and CDR2 sequences are MNHEY and SVGAGI. The CDR3 contains 14 residues, cysteine and phenylalanine counted. Only the CDR3 part of the read is kept: 42 bases, read in frame from the first base. The immunoSEQ Assay, a bias-controlled multiplex PCR, was used to amplify TCRbeta CDR3 regions from genomic DNA. In the authors' own workflow: Nucleated cell counts per sample were estimated from amplification of reference gene primers within the assay. To quantify the absolute abundance of each unique TCRbeta CDR3 rearrangement, sequence reads were collapsed and filtered. For each sample, productive Simpson clonality was calculated as the square root of Simpson's diversity index across productive rearrangements. Held by TCRdb, this immuneACCESS table contains in-frame sequences only and omits some clones. Under half of the omission traces to an unresolved V gene where checked; the cause of the rest is unknown. V, J and clone size were drawn from that table, and D and trimming were deduced from the DNA. Across this sample there are 85,000 to 100,000 clones, with roughly 83% seen only once. The ten largest clones capture approximately 15% of the sample.

Details on this clone: Its target antigen remains unknown. The input lacks base qualities; no much larger clone sits a single base away.

Each collaborating institution followed its own protocols to collect whole blood in K2EDTA tubes. For TCRbeta analysis, collaborators shipped samples in one of three forms: frozen whole blood, isolated PBMCs, or DNA extracted from either of those sample types. Here the chain combines TRBV6-5 and TRBJ1-1, and possibly TRBD1, on 5 matching bases. The receptor comes from a woman aged 60 to 75 with acute or convalescent COVID-19. The sample consisted of peripheral blood. In nucleotide form, the sequence is TGTGCCAGCAGTTACGGGGTCGGGGGGACTGAAGCTTTCTTT. This is translated as CASSYGVGGTEAFF.